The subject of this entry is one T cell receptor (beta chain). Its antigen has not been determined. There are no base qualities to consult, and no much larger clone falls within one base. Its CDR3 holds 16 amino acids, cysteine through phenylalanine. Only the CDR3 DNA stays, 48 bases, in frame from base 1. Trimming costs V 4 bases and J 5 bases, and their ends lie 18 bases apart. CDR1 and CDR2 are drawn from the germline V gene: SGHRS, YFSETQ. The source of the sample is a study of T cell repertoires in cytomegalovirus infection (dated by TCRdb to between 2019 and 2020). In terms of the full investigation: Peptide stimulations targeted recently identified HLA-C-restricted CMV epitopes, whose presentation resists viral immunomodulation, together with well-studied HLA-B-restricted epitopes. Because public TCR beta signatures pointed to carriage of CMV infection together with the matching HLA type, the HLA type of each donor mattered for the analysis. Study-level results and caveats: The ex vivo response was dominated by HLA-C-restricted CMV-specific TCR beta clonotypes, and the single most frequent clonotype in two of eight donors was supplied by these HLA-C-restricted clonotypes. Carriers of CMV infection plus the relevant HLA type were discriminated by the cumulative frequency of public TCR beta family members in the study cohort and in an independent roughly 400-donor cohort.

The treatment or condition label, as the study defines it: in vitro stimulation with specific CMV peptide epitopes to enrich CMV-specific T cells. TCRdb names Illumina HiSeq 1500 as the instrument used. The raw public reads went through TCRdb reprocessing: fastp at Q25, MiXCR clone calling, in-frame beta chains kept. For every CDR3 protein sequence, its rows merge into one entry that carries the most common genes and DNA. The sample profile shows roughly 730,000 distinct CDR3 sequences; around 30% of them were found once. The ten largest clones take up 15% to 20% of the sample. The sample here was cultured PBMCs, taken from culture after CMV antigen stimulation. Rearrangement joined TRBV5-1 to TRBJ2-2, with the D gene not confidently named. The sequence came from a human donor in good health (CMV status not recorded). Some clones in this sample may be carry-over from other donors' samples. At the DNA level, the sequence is TGCGCCAGCAGCACTCTGAAGGCAGGTTCAACCGGGGAGCTGTTTTTT. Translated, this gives CASSTLKAGSTGELFF.